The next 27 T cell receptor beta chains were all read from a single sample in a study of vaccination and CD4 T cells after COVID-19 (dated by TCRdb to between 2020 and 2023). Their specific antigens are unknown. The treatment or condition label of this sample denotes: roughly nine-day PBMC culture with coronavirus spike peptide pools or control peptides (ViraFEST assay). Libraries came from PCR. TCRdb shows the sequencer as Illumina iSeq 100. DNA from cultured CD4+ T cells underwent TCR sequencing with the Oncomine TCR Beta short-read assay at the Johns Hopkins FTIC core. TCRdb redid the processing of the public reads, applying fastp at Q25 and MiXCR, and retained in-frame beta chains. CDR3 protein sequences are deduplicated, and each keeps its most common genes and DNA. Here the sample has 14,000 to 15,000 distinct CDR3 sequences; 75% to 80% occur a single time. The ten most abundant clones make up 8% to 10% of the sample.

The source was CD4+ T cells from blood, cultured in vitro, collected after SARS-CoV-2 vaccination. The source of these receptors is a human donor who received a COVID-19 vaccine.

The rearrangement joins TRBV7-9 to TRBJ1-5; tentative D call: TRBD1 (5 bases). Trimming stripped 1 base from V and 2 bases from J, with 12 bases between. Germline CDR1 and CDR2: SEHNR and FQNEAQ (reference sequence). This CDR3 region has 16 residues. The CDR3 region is CASSLGGRGRNQPQHF. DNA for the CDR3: TGTGCCAGCAGCTTAGGGGGGAGGGGTCGCAATCAGCCCCAGCATTTT.

Here the CDR3 reads CASSWGGGRLAEAFF. The CDR3, as DNA: TGTGCCAGCAGCTGGGGAGGGGGACGCCTAGCTGAAGCTTTCTTT. The chain has TRBV5-6 and TRBJ1-1; D possibly corresponds to TRBD1 (6 bases). Germline V gives CDR1 SGHDT, CDR2 YYEEEE. This CDR3 has 15 amino acids. With 3 bases removed from V and 6 bases from J, the gap between germline ends came to 18 bases. The full variable domain, in which reference TRBV5-6 and TRBJ1-1 provide the parts outside the CDR3, is DAGVTQSPTHLIKTRGQQVTLRCSPKSGHDTVSWYQQALGQGPQFIFQYYEEEERQRGNFPDRFSGHQFPNYSSELNVNALLLGDSALYLCASSWGGGRLAEAFFGQGTRLTVV.

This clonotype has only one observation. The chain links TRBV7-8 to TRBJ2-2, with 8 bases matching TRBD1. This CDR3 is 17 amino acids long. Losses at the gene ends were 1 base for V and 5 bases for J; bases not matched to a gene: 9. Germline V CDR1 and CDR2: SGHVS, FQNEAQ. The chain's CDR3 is CASSLGQGAPATGELFF. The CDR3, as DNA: TGTGCCAGCAGCTTAGGTCAGGGGGCCCCGGCAACCGGGGAGCTGTTTTTT.

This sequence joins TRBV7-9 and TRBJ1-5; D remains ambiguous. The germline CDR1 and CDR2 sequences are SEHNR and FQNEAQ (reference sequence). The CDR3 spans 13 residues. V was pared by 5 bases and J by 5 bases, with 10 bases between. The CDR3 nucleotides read TGTGCCAGCAGCCAAGACCTCTATCAGCCCCAGCATTTT. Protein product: CASSQDLYQPQHF.

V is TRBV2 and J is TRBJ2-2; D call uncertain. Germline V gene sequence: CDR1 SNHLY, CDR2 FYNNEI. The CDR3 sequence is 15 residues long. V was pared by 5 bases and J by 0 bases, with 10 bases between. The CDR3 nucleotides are TGTGCCAGCAGTCCCCTAGATACGAACACCGGGGAGCTGTTTTTT. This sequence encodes CASSPLDTNTGELFF.

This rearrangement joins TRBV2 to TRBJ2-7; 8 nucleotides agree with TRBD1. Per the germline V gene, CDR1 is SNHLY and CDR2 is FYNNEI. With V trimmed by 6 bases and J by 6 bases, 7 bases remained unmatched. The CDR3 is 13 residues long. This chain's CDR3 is CASRVDRGGEQYF. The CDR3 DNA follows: TGTGCCAGCAGGGTCGACAGGGGAGGCGAGCAGTACTTC. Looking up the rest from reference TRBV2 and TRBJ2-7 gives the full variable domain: EPEVTQTPSHQVTQMGQEVILRCVPISNHLYFYWYRQILGQKVEFLVSFYNNEISEKSEIFDDQFSVERPDGSNFTLKIRSTKLEDSAMYFCASRVDRGGEQYFGPGTRLTVT.

CDR3: CSARDLGLASKSTDTQYF. CDR3 in DNA: TGCAGTGCTAGAGATTTAGGGCTAGCTTCGAAAAGCACAGATACGCAGTATTTT. The rearrangement links TRBV20-1 to TRBJ2-3; D possibly corresponds to TRBD2 (5 bases). The CDR3 is made up of 18 amino acids. Trimming cost V 0 bases and J 0 bases, with 19 bases left between them. CDR1 is DFQATT and CDR2 is SNEGSKA in the germline V gene (reference sequence).

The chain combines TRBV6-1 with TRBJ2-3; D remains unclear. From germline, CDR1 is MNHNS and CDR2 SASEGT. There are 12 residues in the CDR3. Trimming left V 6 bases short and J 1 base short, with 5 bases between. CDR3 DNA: TGTGCCAGCAGGGCCCGCACAGATACGCAGTATTTT. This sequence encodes CASRARTDTQYF.

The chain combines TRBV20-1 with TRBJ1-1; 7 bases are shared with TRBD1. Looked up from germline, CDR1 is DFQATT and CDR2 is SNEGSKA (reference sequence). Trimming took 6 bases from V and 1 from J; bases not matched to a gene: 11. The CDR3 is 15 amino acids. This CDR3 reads CSALDRKISNTEAFF. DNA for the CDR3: TGCAGTGCGTTGGACAGGAAAATTTCGAACACTGAAGCTTTCTTT.

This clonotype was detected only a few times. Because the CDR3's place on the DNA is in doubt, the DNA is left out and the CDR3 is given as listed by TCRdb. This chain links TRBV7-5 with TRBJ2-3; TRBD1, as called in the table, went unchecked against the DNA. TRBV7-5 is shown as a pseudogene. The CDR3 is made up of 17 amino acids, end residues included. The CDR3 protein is CISVSEDRTGGTDTQYF.

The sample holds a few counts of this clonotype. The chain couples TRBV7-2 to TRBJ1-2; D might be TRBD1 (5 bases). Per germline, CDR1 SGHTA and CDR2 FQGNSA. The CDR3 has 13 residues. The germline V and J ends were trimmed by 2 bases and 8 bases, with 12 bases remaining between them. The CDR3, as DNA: TGTGCCAGCAGCTTAAACGGGCAGGGAGGCTACACCTTC. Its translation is CASSLNGQGGYTF. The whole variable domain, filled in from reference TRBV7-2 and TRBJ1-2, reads GAGVSQSPSNKVTEKGKDVELRCDPISGHTALYWYRQSLGQGLEFLIYFQGNSAPDKSGLPSDRFSAERTGGSVSTLTIQRTQQEDSAVYLCASSLNGQGGYTFGSGTRLTVV.

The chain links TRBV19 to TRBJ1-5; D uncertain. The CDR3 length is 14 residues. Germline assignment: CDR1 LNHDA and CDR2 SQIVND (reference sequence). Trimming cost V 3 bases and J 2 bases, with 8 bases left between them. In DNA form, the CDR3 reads TGTGCCAGTAGTATGCCGGAAGGCAATCAGCCCCAGCATTTT. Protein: CASSMPEGNQPQHF.

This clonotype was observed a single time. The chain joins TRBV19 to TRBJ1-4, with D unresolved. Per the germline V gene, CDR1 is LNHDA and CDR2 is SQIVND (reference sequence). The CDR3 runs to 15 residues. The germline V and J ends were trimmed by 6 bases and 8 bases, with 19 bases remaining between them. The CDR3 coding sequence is TGTGCCAGTAGCCCGGTTACCCGAGGCGGGGAAAAACTGTTTTTT. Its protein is CASSPVTRGGEKLFF.

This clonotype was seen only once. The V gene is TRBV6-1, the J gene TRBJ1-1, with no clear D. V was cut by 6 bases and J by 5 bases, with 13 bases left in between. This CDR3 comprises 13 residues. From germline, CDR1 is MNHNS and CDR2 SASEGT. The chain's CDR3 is CASSPTAGTEAFF. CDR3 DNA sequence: TGTGCCAGCAGCCCGACTGCGGGAACTGAAGCTTTCTTT.

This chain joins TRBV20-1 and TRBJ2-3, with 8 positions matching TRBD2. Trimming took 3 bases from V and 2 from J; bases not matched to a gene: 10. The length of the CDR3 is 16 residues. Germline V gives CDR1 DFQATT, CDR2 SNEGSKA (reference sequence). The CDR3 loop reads CSASPGLAFDTDTQYF. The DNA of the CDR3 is TGCAGTGCTAGCCCCGGACTAGCTTTTGACACAGATACGCAGTATTTT.

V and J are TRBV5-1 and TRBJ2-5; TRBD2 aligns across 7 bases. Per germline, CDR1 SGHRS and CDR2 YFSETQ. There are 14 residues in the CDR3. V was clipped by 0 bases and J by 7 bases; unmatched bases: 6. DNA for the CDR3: TGCGCCAGCAGCTTGGAGACTAGCAGAGGGACCCAGTACTTC. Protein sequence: CASSLETSRGTQYF.

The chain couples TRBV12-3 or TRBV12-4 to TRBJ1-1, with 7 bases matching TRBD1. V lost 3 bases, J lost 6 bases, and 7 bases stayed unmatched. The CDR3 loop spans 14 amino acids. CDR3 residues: CASSLNGRGSEAFF. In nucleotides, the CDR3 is TGTGCCAGCAGTTTGAACGGCAGGGGGTCTGAAGCTTTCTTT.

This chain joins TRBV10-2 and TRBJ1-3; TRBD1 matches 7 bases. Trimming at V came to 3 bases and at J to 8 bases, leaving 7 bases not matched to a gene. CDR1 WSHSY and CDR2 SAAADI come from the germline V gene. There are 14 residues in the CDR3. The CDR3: CASSDGTAGHTIYF. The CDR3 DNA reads TGCGCCAGCAGTGACGGGACAGCGGGCCACACCATATATTTT.

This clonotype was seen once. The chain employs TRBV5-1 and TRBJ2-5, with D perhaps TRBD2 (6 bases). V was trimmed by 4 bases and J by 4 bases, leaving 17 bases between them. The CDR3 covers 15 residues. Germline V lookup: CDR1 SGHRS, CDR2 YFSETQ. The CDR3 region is CASSTGDWGGETQYF. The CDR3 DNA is TGCGCCAGCAGCACAGGTGACTGGGGAGGAGAGACCCAGTACTTC.

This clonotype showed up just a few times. The DNA for the CDR3 is TGTGCCATCCAGCCAGCCGCCCAGGAGAGCGAGACCCAGTACTTC. It codes for CAIQPAAQESETQYF. This sequence joins TRBV12-3 or TRBV12-4 and TRBJ2-5; D is ambiguous. The CDR3 runs to 15 residues. Trimming removed 10 bases from V and 5 bases from J, with 23 bases in between.

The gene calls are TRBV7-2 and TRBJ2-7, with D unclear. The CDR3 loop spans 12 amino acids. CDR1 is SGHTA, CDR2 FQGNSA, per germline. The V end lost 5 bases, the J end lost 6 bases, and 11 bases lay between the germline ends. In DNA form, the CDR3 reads TGTGCCAGCAGCCGGGCCTCAGGCGAGCAGTACTTC. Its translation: CASSRASGEQYF.

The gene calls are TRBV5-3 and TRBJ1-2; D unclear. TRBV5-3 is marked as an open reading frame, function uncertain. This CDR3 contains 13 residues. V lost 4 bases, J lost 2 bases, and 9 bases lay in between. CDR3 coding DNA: TGTGCCAGAAGCCCCGGACTGAACTATGGCTACACCTTC. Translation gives CARSPGLNYGYTF.

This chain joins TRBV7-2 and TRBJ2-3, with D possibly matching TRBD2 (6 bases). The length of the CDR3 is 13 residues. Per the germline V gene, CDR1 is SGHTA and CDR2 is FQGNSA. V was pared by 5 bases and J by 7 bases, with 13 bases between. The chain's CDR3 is CASSPNWDYTQYF. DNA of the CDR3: TGTGCCAGCAGCCCCAACTGGGACTATACGCAGTATTTT.

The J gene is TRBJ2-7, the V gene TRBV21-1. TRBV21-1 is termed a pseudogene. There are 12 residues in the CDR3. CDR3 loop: CASSKVTSEQYF. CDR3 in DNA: TGTGCCAGCAGCAAAGTAACGTCGGAGCAGTACTTC.

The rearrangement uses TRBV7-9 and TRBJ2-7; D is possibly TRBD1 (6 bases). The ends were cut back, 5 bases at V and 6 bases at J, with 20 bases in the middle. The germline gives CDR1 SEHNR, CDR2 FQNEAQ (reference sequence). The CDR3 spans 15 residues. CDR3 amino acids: CASSHPGTRMGEQYF. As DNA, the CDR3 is TGTGCCAGCAGCCATCCCGGGACAAGGATGGGCGAGCAGTACTTC.

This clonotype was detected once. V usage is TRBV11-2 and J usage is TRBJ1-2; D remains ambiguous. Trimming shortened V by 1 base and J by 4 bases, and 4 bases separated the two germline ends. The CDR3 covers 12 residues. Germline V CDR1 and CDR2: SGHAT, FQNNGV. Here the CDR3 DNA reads TGTGCCAGCAGCTTAGGAGGCTATGGCTACACCTTC. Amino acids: CASSLGGYGYTF.

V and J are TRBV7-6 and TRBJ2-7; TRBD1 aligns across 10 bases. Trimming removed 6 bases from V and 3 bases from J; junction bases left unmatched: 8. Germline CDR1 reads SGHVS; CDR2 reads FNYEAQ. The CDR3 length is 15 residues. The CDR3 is CASSRGGTGVYEQYF. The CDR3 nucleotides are TGTGCCAGCAGTCGAGGGGGGACAGGGGTCTACGAGCAGTACTTC.